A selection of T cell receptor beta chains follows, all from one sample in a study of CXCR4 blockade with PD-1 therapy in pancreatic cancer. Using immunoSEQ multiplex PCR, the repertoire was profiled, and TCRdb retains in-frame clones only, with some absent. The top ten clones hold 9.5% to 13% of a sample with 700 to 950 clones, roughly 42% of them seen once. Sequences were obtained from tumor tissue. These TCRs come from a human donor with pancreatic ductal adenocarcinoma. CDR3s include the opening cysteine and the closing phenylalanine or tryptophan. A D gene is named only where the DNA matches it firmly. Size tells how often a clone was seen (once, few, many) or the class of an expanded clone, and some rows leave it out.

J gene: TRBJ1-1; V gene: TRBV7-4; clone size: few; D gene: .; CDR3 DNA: TGTGCCAGCAGCTTTACACTTAACACTGAAGCTTTCTTT; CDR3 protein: CASSFTLNTEAFF
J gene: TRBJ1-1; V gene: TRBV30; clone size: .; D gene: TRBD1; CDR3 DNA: TGTGCCTGGGACCACGGGACAGGGGGGAACACTGAAGCTTTCTTT; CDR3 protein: CAWDHGTGGNTEAFF
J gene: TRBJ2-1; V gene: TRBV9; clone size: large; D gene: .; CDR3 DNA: TGTGCCAGCAGCCCAACCAGCCCGGGTGAGCAGTTCTTC; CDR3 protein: CASSPTSPGEQFF
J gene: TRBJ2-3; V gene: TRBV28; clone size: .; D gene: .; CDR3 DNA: TGTGCCAGCAGTTTGGTTCAGGGGGGGACAGATACGCAGTATTTT; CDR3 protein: CASSLVQGGTDTQYF
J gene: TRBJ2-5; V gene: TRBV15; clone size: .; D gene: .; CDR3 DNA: TGTGCCACCAGCGCACGGACAGCGCAAGAGACCCAGTACTTC; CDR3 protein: CATSARTAQETQYF
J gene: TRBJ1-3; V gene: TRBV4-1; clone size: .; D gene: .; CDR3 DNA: TGCGCCAGCAGCCAATCACCCGGGACAGGAAACACCATATATTTT; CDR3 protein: CASSQSPGTGNTIYF
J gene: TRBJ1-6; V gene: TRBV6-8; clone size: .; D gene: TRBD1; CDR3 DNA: TGTGCCAGCAGTTTAAGACAGGGCTCCTCACCCCTCCACTTT; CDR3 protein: CASSLRQGSSPLHF
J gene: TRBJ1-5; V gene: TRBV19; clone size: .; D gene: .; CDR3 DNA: TGTGCCAGTAGCAACCCCGGGACTGCTTTCGATCAGCCCCAGCATTTT; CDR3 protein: CASSNPGTAFDQPQHF
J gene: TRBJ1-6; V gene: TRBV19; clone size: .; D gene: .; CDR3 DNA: TGTGCCAGTAGATCGGGGGGGAAGGGGGATTCACCCCTCCACTTT; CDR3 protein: CASRSGGKGDSPLHF
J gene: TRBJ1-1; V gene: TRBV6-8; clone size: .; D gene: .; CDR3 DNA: TGTGCCAGCAGTTACGGTGAAGGGCGGATGAACACTGAAGCTTTCTTT; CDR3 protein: CASSYGEGRMNTEAFF
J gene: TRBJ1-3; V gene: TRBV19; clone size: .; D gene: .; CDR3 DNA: TGTGCCAGTAGTCCTACCACGGGGAGGGCGGCTGGAAACACCATATATTTT; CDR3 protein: CASSPTTGRAAGNTIYF
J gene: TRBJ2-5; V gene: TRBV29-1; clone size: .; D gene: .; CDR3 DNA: TGCAGCGTTGATTTCACGGAGGAGACCCAGTACTTC; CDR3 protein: CSVDFTEETQYF
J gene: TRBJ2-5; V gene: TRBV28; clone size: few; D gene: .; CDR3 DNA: TGTGCCAGCAGTTTCGAGGAGGACGGAGGTGAGACCCAGTACTTC; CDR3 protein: CASSFEEDGGETQYF
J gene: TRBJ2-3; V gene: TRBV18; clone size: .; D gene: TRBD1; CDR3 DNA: TGTGCCAGCTCACCACAACAGGGGGTGCTTGGCACAGATACGCAGTATTTT; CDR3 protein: CASSPQQGVLGTDTQYF
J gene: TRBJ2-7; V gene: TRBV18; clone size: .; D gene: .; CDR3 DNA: TGTGCCAGCTCGCCACAGCAGCGCGAGCAGTACTTC; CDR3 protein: CASSPQQREQYF
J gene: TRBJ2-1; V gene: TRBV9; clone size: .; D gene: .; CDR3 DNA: TGTGCCAGCAGTGAAAACTACGGCAATGAGCAGTTCTTC; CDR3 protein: CASSENYGNEQFF
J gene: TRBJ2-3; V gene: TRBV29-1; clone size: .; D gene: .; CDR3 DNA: TGCAGCGTTGAGGGCGGACAGTCGATCAGCACAGATACGCAGTATTTT; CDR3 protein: CSVEGGQSISTDTQYF
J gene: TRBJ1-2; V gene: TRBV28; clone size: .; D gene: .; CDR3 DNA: TGTGCCAGCAGCTTTCTGGGAGTGCAAGGGGGCTACACCTTC; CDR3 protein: CASSFLGVQGGYTF
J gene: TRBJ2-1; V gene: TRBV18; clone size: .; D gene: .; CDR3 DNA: TGTGCCAGCTCACCTCAGCGGAACAATGAGCAGTTCTTC; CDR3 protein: CASSPQRNNEQFF
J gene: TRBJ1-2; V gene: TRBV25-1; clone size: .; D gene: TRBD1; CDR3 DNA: TGTGCCACTACACGGCATATTCGGGACAGGGGGCGAGGCTACACCTTC; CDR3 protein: CATTRHIRDRGRGYTF
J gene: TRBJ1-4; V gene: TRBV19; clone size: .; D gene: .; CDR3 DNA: TGTGCCAGTAGTATAGGGGCCGATGAAAAACTGTTTTTT; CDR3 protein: CASSIGADEKLFF
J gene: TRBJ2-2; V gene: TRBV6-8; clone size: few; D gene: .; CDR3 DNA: TGTGCCAGCAGTTATTTAGGAACGAACACCGGGGAGCTGTTTTTT; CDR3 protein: CASSYLGTNTGELFF
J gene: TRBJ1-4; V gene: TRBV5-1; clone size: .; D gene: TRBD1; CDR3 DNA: TGCGCCAGCAGACAGACAGGGGCTTCTGAAAAACTGTTTTTT; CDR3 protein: CASRQTGASEKLFF
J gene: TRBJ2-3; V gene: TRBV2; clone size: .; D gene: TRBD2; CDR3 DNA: TGTGCCAGCAGGTATCGGATGGGGACTAGCGGTACAGATACGCAGTATTTT; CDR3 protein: CASRYRMGTSGTDTQYF
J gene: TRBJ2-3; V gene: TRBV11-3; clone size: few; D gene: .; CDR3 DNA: TGTGCCAGCAGCCCAATGGGCTCCACAGATACGCAGTATTTT; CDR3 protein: CASSPMGSTDTQYF
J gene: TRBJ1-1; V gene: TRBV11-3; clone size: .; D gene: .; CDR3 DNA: TGTGCCAGCAGCTTAGGGGTTTCGGCGGAACACACTGAAGCTTTCTTT; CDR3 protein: CASSLGVSAEHTEAFF
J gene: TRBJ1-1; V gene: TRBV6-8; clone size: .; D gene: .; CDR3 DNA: TGTGCCAGCAGTCATCGGTCGGAGAACACTGAAGCTTTCTTT; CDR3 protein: CASSHRSENTEAFF
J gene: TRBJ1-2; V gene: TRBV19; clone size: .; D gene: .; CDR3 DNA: TGTGCCAGTAGTATGCCGGGCGGCTCTAACTATGGCTACACCTTC; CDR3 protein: CASSMPGGSNYGYTF
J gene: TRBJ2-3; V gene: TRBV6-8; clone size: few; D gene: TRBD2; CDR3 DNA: TGTGCCATCAGCGTAGGACTAGCGGGAATAAATACGCAGTATTTT; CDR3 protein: CAISVGLAGINTQYF
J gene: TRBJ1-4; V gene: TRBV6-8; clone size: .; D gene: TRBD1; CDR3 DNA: TGTGCCAGCAGTACCTCGACAGGGCGGAACGAAAAACTGTTTTTT; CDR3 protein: CASSTSTGRNEKLFF
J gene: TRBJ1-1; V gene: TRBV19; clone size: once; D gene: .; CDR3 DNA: TGTGCCAGTAGTATAGAGGGGACAAACGTCCTGAACACTGAAGCTTTCTTT; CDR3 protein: CASSIEGTNVLNTEAFF
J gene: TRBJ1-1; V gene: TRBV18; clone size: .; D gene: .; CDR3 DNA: TGTGCCAGCTCACCACCCGTTGAGGTGGTAGCTTTCTTT; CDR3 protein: CASSPPVEVVAFF
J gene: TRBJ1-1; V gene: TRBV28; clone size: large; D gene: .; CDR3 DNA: TGTGCCAGCAGGCCTTTATTGGGCAGCGGCACTGAAGCTTTCTTT; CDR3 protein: CASRPLLGSGTEAFF
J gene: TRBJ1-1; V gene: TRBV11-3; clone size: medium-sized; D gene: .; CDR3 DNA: TGTGCCAGCAGCTTAGGGGACGGCATGAACACTGAAGCTTTCTTT; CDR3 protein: CASSLGDGMNTEAFF
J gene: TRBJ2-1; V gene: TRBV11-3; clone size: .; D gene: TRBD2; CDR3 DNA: TGTGCCAGCAGCTTAGGGGCAGCGGGAGTGCATGAGCAGTTCTTC; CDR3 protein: CASSLGAAGVHEQFF
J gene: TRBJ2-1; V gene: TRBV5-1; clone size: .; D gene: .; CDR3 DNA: TGCGCCAGCAGCTTACAGAGCTCCTACAATGAGCAGTTCTTC; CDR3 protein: CASSLQSSYNEQFF
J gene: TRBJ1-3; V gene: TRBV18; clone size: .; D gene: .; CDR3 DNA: TGTGCCAGCTCACCACCGGCTGGGCGGAGCTCTGGAAACACCATATATTTT; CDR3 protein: CASSPPAGRSSGNTIYF
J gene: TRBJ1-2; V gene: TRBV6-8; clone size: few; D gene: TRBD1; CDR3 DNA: TGTGCCAGCAGTTATGGGGGACAGCCCTATGGCTACACCTTC; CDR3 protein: CASSYGGQPYGYTF
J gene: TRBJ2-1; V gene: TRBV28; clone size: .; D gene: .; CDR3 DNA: TGTGCCAGCAGACTTCCGGACGTAACCGGCTCTCCGGCGGAGTTCTTC; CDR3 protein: CASRLPDVTGSPAEFF
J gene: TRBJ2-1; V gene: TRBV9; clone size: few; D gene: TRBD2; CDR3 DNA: TGTGCCAGCAGCGTAGTAGCGGGAAGCGTGTACAATGAGCAGTTCTTC; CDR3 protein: CASSVVAGSVYNEQFF
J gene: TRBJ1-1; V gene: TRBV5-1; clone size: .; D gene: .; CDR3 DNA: TGCGCCAGCAGCTTGGTAGACCGGGTTACTGAAGCTTTCTTT; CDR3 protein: CASSLVDRVTEAFF
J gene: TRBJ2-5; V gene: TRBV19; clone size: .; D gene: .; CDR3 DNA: TGTGCCAGTAGTATAGCGGGAGTGGAGACCCAGTACTTC; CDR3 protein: CASSIAGVETQYF
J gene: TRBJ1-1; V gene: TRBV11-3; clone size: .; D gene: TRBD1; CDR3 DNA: TGTGCCAGCAGCCACGGGACAGGGGGCACTGAAGCTTTCTTT; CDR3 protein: CASSHGTGGTEAFF
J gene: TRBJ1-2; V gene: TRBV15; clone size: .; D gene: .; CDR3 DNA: TGTGCCACCAGCAGCTACAGGGCGTTTAACTATGGCTACACCTTC; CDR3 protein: CATSSYRAFNYGYTF
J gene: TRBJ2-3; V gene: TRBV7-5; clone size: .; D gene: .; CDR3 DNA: TGTGCCAGCAGCCACAGGGAGATTAGCACAGATACGCAGTATTTT; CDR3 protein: CASSHREISTDTQYF